These 13 T cell receptor beta chains originate from one sample sequenced in a study of blood T cell repertoires in COVID-19. The method was immunoSEQ multiplex PCR; TCRdb's version includes in-frame clones alone and lacks a portion of them. The data contain around 310,000 clones, 80% to 95% of them singletons. The sequencing sample was made of peripheral blood. These receptors came from a woman aged 30 to 39 with COVID-19, enrolled during active disease.

The gene calls are TRBV6-5 and TRBJ1-3; D unclear. The germline V gene has CDR1 MNHEY and CDR2 SVGAGI. The ends were cut back, 6 bases at V and 0 bases at J, with 6 bases in the middle. This CDR3 has 13 amino acids. The CDR3 DNA reads as TGTGCCAGCAGCGGGAGCTCTGGAAACACCATATATTTT. This translates into CASSGSSGNTIYF.

The CDR3 loop is CATSREGVAKNIQYF. The DNA of the CDR3 is TGTGCCACCAGCAGAGAAGGGGTAGCCAAAAACATTCAGTACTTC. The chain recombines TRBV15 with TRBJ2-4; possibly TRBD1 for D (5 bases). The germline V and J ends were trimmed by 0 bases and 0 bases, with 6 bases remaining between them. The CDR3 runs to 15 residues. Germline values: CDR1 LNHNV, CDR2 YYDKDF (reference sequence).

The chain recombines TRBV29-1 with TRBJ2-3; no definite D call. Trimming took 7 bases from V and 2 from J, leaving 19 bases between them. CDR1 and CDR2 from the germline V gene are SQVTM and ANQGSEA. This CDR3 has 15 residues. Here the CDR3 reads CSGGPRVFSTDTQYF. CDR3 DNA: TGCAGCGGGGGTCCCCGGGTCTTTTCCACAGATACGCAGTATTTT.

This chain connects TRBV24-1 to TRBJ2-1; weak D call: TRBD1 (5 bases). Germline loops: CDR1 KGHDR, CDR2 SFDVKD. V lost 4 bases and J 0 bases, leaving 12 bases between the germline ends. The CDR3 is 16 amino acids. This chain's CDR3 is CATSDHRYSSYNEQFF. The CDR3 DNA reads as TGTGCCACCAGTGACCACAGGTATAGCTCCTACAATGAGCAGTTCTTC.

This clone has just a few counts. The chain recombines TRBV5-4 with TRBJ2-7; 13 bases align to TRBD2. The junction had 4 bases not matched to a gene; V was cut back by 4 bases and J by 3 bases. From germline, CDR1 is SGHNT and CDR2 YYREEE (reference sequence). This CDR3 contains 15 residues. The CDR3 sequence is CASSRRTSGSYEQYF. As DNA, the CDR3 is TGTGCCAGCAGCCGACGGACTAGCGGGAGCTACGAGCAGTACTTC.

The genes are TRBV19 and TRBJ1-6; D unresolved. The length of the CDR3 is 14 residues. The V gene lost 9 bases and the J gene lost 0 bases, with 9 bases spanning the gap. Per the germline V gene, CDR1 is LNHDA and CDR2 is SQIVND (reference sequence). The CDR3 DNA follows: TGTGCCAGCCGGGTCAGCTCCTATAATTCACCCCTCCACTTT. Protein product: CASRVSSYNSPLHF. The variable domain in full, with the rest retrieved from reference TRBV19 and TRBJ1-6, is DGGITQSPKYLFRKEGQNVTLSCEQNLNHDAMYWYRQDPGQGLRLIYYSQIVNDFQKGDIAEGYSVSREKKESFPLTVTSAQKNPTAFYLCASRVSSYNSPLHFGNGTRLTVT.

The V gene is TRBV6-4, the J gene TRBJ2-3; TRBD2 might be the D (6 bases). The germline V and J ends were trimmed by 8 bases and 1 base, with 22 bases remaining between them. Germline CDR1 and CDR2: MRHNA and SNTAGT. This CDR3 spans 17 amino acids. The CDR3 DNA is TGTGCCAGCCCCCGGGCTAGCGAGGTCCGGGGCACAGATACGCAGTATTTT. It is translated as CASPRASEVRGTDTQYF.

This clone was seen only once. CDR3 nucleotides: TGTGCCAGCAGCTTAACCCGACAGGGGCAAAAACTGTTTTTT. Translation: CASSLTRQGQKLFF. This rearrangement joins TRBV7-9 to TRBJ1-4; TRBD1 matches at 8 bases. This CDR3 spans 14 amino acids. The germline gives CDR1 SEHNR, CDR2 FQNEAQ (reference sequence). V lost 2 bases to trimming and J lost 9 bases; unmatched junction nucleotides: 5.

The J gene is TRBJ2-1, the V gene TRBV6-5, with 7 bases identical to TRBD2. The CDR3 is 16 amino acids. Germline assignment: CDR1 MNHEY and CDR2 SVGAGI. With V trimmed by 0 bases and J by 5 bases, 7 bases remained unmatched. CDR3: CASSYSKGGSDNEQFF. Here the CDR3 DNA reads TGTGCCAGCAGTTACTCGAAGGGCGGGAGTGACAATGAGCAGTTCTTC.

This rearrangement joins TRBV18 to TRBJ2-3; D perhaps matches TRBD2 (5 bases). CDR3 length: 16 residues. The V gene's germline CDR1 is KGHSH and CDR2 LQKENI. Between the trimmed V and J ends, which lost 5 bases and 5 bases, there was a span of 20 bases. The CDR3: CASSSTASLRGDTQYF. The CDR3 nucleotides are TGTGCCAGCTCATCCACGGCTAGCCTCCGGGGAGATACGCAGTATTTT.

This clone was found once. This chain connects TRBV4-2 to TRBJ1-4; 7 bases match TRBD1. From germline, CDR1 is LGHNA and CDR2 YNFKEQ. The length of the CDR3 is 17 residues. The V segment lost 2 bases and the J segment 5 bases; nucleotides outside the gene matches: 11. The CDR3 sequence: CASSQYQGVERNEKLFF. CDR3 bases: TGTGCCAGCAGCCAATACCAGGGGGTTGAGAGGAATGAAAAACTGTTTTTT.

The chain combines TRBV5-1 with TRBJ1-1, with TRBD1 matching over 7 bases. The CDR3 runs 14 residues. The J segment lost 4 bases and the V segment lost 3 bases, leaving 6 bases of the junction unmatched. CDR1 and CDR2 (germline): SGHRS, YFSETQ. The CDR3 sequence is CASSSDRRGTEAFF. DNA of the CDR3: TGCGCCAGCAGCTCGGACAGGCGGGGCACTGAAGCTTTCTTT.

The V call is TRBV2, the J call TRBJ1-5; D perhaps matches TRBD1 (5 bases). Per the germline V gene, CDR1 is SNHLY and CDR2 is FYNNEI. Trimming stripped 6 bases from V and 7 bases from J, with 25 bases between. The CDR3 spans 17 residues. CDR3 in DNA: TGTGCCAGCAGCTCCCAGGGAGGCAGAATGGAGGAACAGCCCCAGCATTTT. Its protein is CASSSQGGRMEEQPQHF.